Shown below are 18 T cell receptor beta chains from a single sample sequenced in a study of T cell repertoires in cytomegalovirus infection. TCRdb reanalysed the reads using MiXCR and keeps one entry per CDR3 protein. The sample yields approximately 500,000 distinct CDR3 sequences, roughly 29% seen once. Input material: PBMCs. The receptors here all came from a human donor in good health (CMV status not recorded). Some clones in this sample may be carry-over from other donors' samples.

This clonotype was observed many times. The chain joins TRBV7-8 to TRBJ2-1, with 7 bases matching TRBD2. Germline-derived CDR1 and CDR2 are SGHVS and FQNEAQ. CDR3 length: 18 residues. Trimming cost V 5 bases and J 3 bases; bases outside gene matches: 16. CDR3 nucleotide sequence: TGTGCCAGCAGCCAGCCCTTTGGGGGGGAGGGCAGCTACAATGAGCAGTTCTTC. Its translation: CASSQPFGGEGSYNEQFF.

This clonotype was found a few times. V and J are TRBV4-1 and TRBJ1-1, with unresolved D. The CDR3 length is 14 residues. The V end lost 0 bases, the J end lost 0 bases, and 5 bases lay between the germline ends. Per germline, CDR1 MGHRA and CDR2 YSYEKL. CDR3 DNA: TGCGCCAGCAGCCAAGAGGCGGTGAACACTGAAGCTTTCTTT. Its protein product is CASSQEAVNTEAFF.

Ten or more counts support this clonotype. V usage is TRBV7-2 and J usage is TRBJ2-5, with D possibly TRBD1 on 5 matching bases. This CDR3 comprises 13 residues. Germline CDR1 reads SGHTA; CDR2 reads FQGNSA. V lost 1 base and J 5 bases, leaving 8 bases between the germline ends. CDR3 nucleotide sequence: TGTGCCAGCAGCTTAGACCCAGGGGAGACCCAGTACTTC. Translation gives CASSLDPGETQYF. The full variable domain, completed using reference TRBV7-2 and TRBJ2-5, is GAGVSQSPSNKVTEKGKDVELRCDPISGHTALYWYRQSLGQGLEFLIYFQGNSAPDKSGLPSDRFSAERTGGSVSTLTIQRTQQEDSAVYLCASSLDPGETQYFGPGTRLLVL.

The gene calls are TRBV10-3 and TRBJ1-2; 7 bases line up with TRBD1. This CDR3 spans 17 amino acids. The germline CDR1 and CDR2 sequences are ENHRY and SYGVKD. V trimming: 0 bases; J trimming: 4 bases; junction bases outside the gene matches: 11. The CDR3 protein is CAISESGGDLGGYGYTF. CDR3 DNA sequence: TGTGCCATCAGTGAGTCAGGGGGCGATCTCGGTGGCTATGGCTACACCTTC.

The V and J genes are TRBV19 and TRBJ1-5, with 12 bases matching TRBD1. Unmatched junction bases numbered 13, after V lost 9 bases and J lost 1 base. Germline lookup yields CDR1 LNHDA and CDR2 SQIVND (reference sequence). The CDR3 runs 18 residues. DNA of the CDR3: TGTGCCAGCCTAGGATGGGACAGGGGGCGCGGGAGCAATCAGCCCCAGCATTTT. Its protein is CASLGWDRGRGSNQPQHF.

The CDR3 loop is CSVTFTISGRANTGELFF. CDR3 coding DNA: TGCAGCGTTACTTTTACGATCAGCGGGAGGGCGAACACCGGGGAGCTGTTTTTT. The chain has TRBV29-1 and TRBJ2-2; 10 nucleotides agree with TRBD2. This CDR3 contains 18 residues. The germline CDR1 and CDR2 sequences are SQVTM and ANQGSEA. V dropped 5 bases and J dropped 0; count of bases not matched to a gene: 12.

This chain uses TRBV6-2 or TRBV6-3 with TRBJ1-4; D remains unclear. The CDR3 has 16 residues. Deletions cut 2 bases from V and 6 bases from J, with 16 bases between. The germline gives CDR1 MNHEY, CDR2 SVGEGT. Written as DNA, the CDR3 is TGTGCCAGCAGTTACCCTAAACTCGGGGAGGATGAAAAACTGTTTTTT. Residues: CASSYPKLGEDEKLFF.

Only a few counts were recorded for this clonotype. In DNA form, the CDR3 reads TGTGCCAGTAGTCCCCCTGGGACAAGGGCTCACTACGAGCAGTTCTTC. This encodes CASSPPGTRAHYEQFF. This chain connects TRBV19 to TRBJ2-1, with D possibly TRBD1 on 6 matching bases. V was pared by 5 bases and J by 10 bases, with 24 bases between. The CDR3 extends over 16 amino acids. Germline V gene lookup returns CDR1 LNHDA and CDR2 SQIVND (reference sequence).

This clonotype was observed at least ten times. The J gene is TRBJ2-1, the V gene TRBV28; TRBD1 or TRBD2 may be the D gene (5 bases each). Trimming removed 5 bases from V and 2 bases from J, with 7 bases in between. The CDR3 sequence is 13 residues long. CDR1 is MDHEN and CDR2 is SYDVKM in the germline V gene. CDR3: CASSQGAYNEQFF. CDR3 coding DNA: TGTGCCAGCAGTCAGGGAGCCTACAATGAGCAGTTCTTC.

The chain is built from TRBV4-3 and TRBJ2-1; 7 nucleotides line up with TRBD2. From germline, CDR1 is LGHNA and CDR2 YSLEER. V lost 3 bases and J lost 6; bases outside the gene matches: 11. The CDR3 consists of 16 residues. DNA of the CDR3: TGCGCCAGCAGCCAGACTGAAGGACTAGAGAGCAATGAGCAGTTCTTC. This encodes CASSQTEGLESNEQFF.

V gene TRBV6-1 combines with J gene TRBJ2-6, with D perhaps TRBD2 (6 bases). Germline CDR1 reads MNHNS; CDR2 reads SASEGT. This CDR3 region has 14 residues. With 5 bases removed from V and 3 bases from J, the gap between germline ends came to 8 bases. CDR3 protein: CASSLEGGANVLTF. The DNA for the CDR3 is TGTGCCAGCAGTCTGGAGGGTGGGGCCAACGTCCTGACTTTC.

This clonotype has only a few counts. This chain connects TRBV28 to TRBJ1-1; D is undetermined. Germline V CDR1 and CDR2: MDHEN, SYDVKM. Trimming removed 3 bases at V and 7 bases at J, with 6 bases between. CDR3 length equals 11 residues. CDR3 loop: CASSFGFEAFF. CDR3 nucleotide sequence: TGTGCCAGCAGTTTCGGGTTTGAAGCTTTCTTT.

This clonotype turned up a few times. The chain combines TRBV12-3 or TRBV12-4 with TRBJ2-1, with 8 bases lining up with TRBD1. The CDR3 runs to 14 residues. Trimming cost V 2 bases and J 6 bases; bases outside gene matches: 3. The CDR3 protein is CASSLFGTGNEQFF. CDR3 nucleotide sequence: TGTGCCAGCAGTTTATTTGGGACAGGCAATGAGCAGTTCTTC.

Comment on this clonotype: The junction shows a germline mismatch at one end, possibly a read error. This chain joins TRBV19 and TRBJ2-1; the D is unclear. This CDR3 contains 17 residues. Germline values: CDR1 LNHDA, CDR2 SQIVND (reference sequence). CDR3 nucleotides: TGTGCCAGTAGTCTAGAGCTCTCCGGGCCTAAAAGCAATGAGCAGTTCTTC. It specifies CASSLELSGPKSNEQFF.

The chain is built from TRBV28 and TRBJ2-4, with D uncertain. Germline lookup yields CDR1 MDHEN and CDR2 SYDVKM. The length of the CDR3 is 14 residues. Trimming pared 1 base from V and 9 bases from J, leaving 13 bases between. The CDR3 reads CASSLSRQPTIQYF. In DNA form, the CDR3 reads TGTGCCAGCAGTTTATCTAGGCAGCCGACCATTCAGTACTTC.

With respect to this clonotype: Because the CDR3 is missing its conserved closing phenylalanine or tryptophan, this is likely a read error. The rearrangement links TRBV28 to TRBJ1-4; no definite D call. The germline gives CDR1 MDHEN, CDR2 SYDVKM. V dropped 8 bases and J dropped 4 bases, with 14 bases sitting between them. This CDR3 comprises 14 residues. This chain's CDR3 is CASGPGPGNEKLFL. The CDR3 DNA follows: TGTGCCAGCGGACCCGGACCGGGTAATGAAAAACTGTTTCTT.

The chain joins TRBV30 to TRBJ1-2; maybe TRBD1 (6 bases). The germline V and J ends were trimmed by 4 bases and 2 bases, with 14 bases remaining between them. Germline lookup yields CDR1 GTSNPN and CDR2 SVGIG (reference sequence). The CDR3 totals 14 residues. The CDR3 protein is CAWKHQGSNYGYTF. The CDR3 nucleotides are TGTGCCTGGAAGCACCAGGGGAGCAACTATGGCTACACCTTC. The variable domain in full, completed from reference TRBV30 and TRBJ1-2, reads SQTIHQWPATLVQPVGSPLSLECTVEGTSNPNLYWYRQAAGRGLQLLFYSVGIGQISSEVPQNLSASRPQDRQFILSSKKLLLSDSGFYLCAWKHQGSNYGYTFGSGTRLTVV.

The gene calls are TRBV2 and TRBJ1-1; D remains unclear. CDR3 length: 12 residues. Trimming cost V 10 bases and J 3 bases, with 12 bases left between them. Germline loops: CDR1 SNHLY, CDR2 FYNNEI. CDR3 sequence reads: CANKRSDTEAFF. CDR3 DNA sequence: TGTGCCAACAAGAGGTCGGACACTGAAGCTTTCTTT.